The entry below gives a single TCR beta chain sequence along with its context. TCRdb's copy holds only in-frame clones and misses some; the assay was immunoSEQ multiplex PCR. The sample holds roughly 340,000 clones, 75% to 90% seen once. These data originate in a study of blood T cell repertoires in COVID-19. Study context: Some COVID-19 samples were acute and others convalescent; all came from the United States, Italy and Spain. The analysed material was cDNA or gDNA that came from T cells, B-cell-depleted T cells, or PBMCs.

CDR3 length: 17 residues. CDR1 is SGHRS, CDR2 YFSETQ, per germline. The V gene end was trimmed by 3 bases and the J gene end by 1 base; junction bases not matched to a gene: 10. Enrollment of patients from Seattle took place during active infection, with longitudinal follow-up. V gene TRBV5-1 combines with J gene TRBJ2-3; 8 nucleotides agree with TRBD2. The clonotype comes from a woman aged 45-59 years with COVID-19, enrolled during active disease. Sequences were obtained from peripheral blood. Written as DNA, the CDR3 is TGCGCCAGCAGCTCCCTCTCAGCGGGGGTGGGCACAGATACGCAGTATTTT. Translation gives CASSSLSAGVGTDTQYF.